This T cell receptor (beta chain) was sequenced during a study of blood T cell repertoires in COVID-19. Study information: The origin of the acute and convalescent COVID-19 samples was the United States, Italy and Spain. T cells, B-cell-depleted T cells, or PBMCs supplied cDNA or gDNA.

The authors' processing: Cell counts per sample came from amplifying reference gene primers. The repertoire was sequenced with immunoSEQ multiplex PCR; TCRdb's copy has only in-frame clones and lacks some. That table gives V, J and clone size, and the DNA gave D and trimming. The data show more than 60,000 clones, with about four fifths seen just once and around 15% held by the top ten. This CDR3 spans 16 amino acids. The germline V gene encodes CDR1 SGHNT and CDR2 YYREEE (reference sequence). Between the trimmed V and J ends, which lost 0 bases and 0 bases, there was a span of 13 bases. The source is a woman older than 75 with acute or convalescent COVID-19. Sequenced input: peripheral blood. The chain uses TRBV5-4 and TRBJ2-7, with a weak D call TRBD2 (6 bases). The DNA for the CDR3 is TGTGCCAGCAGCTTGGTAACGGGACTGCCCTCCTACGAGCAGTACTTC. Translated, it gives CASSLVTGLPSYEQYF.